These T cell receptor beta chains were read from a single sample in a study of shared clonotypes between healthy human individuals. The protocol was immunoSEQ multiplex PCR, while the TCRdb copy is restricted to in-frame clones and leaves out a portion. The repertoire holds about 2 million clones, about 95% seen once, with more than 0.95% in the top ten. The material sequenced was naive CD8+ T cells sorted from blood. The receptor set was obtained from a man between 18 and 29 years old in good health. CDR3s include the opening cysteine and the closing phenylalanine or tryptophan. Fields, in order: CDR3 DNA, CDR3 protein, D gene, V gene, CDR3 length, clone size, J gene. The D gene is left open where the match is weak. A clone size is listed for some rows: how often the clone was seen (once, few, many), or a class if it is expanded.

TGTGCCAGCAGCCCCGGACAGGGGGCTTATGAAAAACTGTTTTTT CASSPGQGAYEKLFF TRBD1 TRBV6-5 15 once TRBJ1-4
TGCACCAGCAGCCAAGAACAGGAGGGGGTCCTCTATGGCTACACCTTC CTSSQEQEGVLYGYTF - TRBV1 16 - TRBJ1-2
TGTGCCAGCAGTGAATGGGTCAGGGACCTACGGAATGAGCAGTTCTTC CASSEWVRDLRNEQFF - TRBV6-1 16 once TRBJ2-1
TGTGCCATCAGTGGCCTTCCCTACAATGAGCAGTTCTTC CAISGLPYNEQFF - TRBV10-3 13 - TRBJ2-1
TGTGCCAGCAGCGCCGCGGACAGCCCGAGCTCCTACGAGCAGTACTTC CASSAADSPSSYEQYF - TRBV6-6 16 once TRBJ2-7
TGCGCCAGCAGTGAATCCGGGGGGGCTTCCTACGAGCAGTACTTC CASSESGGASYEQYF TRBD2 TRBV10-2 15 - TRBJ2-7
TGTGCCAGCAGTCAACCCGGGGTTTTAGGGGAGCAGTACTTC CASSQPGVLGEQYF - TRBV6-6 14 - TRBJ2-7
TGTGCCAGCAGTTTAAGTCTCCCCGACAGGGGGATTGACTATGGCTACACCTTC CASSLSLPDRGIDYGYTF TRBD1 TRBV27 18 - TRBJ1-2
TGTGCCAGCAGTGGTAACAATGAGCAGTTCTTC CASSGNNEQFF - TRBV2 11 few TRBJ2-1
TGTGCCAGCAGGCAACTACGCGGGAGTGATTCACCCCTCCACTTT CASRQLRGSDSPLHF - TRBV2 15 - TRBJ1-6
TGTGCCAGCAGTTTAAGCGTAGGTAGCGGGAGCTCCGAGCAGTACTTC CASSLSVGSGSSEQYF TRBD2 TRBV28 16 - TRBJ2-7
TGTGCCAGCAGCCACGGGGGACTAGCGGCAATTAACACCGGGGAGCTGTTTTTT CASSHGGLAAINTGELFF TRBD2 TRBV7-8 18 - TRBJ2-2
TGTGCCAGCAGCTTGGGCAGCTCCTGGTACGAGCAGTACTTC CASSLGSSWYEQYF - TRBV5-6 14 once TRBJ2-7
TGCGCCAGCAGCCAAGAACCTAGCGGGACGGGCAATGAGCAGTTCTTC CASSQEPSGTGNEQFF TRBD2 TRBV4-3 16 - TRBJ2-1
TGTGCCAGTAGTATGGGGAGCGAGCAGTACTTC CASSMGSEQYF - TRBV19 11 - TRBJ2-7
TGTGCCAGCAGCACCTCGGACAGGGGGCGGCAAGAGACCCAGTACTTC CASSTSDRGRQETQYF TRBD1 TRBV5-4 16 - TRBJ2-5
TGTGCCAGCAGCTCCTGGGCAGGGGGTGGGTCACCCCTCCACTTT CASSSWAGGGSPLHF TRBD1 TRBV7-9 15 - TRBJ1-6
TGTGCCAGCAGCCTGGGGGACAGCGGGGAGCTGTTTTTT CASSLGDSGELFF TRBD1 TRBV5-6 13 - TRBJ2-2
TGTGCCAGCAGCGCACAGGGGTCTGCTGGTGGGGAGCTGTTTTTT CASSAQGSAGGELFF TRBD1 TRBV9 15 - TRBJ2-2
TGTGCCAGCAGTAGCATCCGGGACGGGAACACTGAAGCTTTCTTT CASSSIRDGNTEAFF - TRBV28 15 - TRBJ1-1
TGTGCCAGCTCCTCAAGGTTCTTGGGACTAGCGGGACCCCCGTACAATGAGCAGTTCTTC CASSSRFLGLAGPPYNEQFF TRBD2 TRBV2 20 - TRBJ2-1
- CASSFGPGAVNTEAFF - TRBV5-6 16 - TRBJ1-1
TGCAGCGTTGAAGGGACTTTAACGGGCACAGATACGCAGTATTTT CSVEGTLTGTDTQYF - TRBV29-1 15 - TRBJ2-3
TGTGCCAGCAGCGTAGCTGGGGCCCCCGGGGAGCTGTTTTTT CASSVAGAPGELFF - TRBV9 14 - TRBJ2-2
TGTGCCAGCAGTTTTGTACAGGGTAGCCACGAGCAGTACTTC CASSFVQGSHEQYF - TRBV27 14 once TRBJ2-7
TGTGCCAGCAGTCCCCTGCGCACCGGGGAGCTGTTTTTT CASSPLRTGELFF - TRBV6-5 13 - TRBJ2-2
TGTGCCAGCGGCGTAGTAGCGGGAGGGAAAGATACGCAGTATTTT CASGVVAGGKDTQYF TRBD2 TRBV5-4 15 - TRBJ2-3
TGTGCCAGCAGTTTAGGAACAGGGGGCTTATGGGGGTCCTACACCTTC CASSLGTGGLWGSYTF TRBD1 TRBV27 16 - TRBJ1-2
TGTGCCAGCAGCTTGGATCCGGGAACTGGAAACACCATATATTTT CASSLDPGTGNTIYF - TRBV5-4 15 - TRBJ1-3
TGCAGCGTCGGGGTGATCCGGGACCCCTCCTACGAGCAGTACTTC CSVGVIRDPSYEQYF - TRBV29-1 15 - TRBJ2-7
TGCGCCAGTCAATTGGGACTAGCGGGGACCTTGACAGATACGCAGTATTTT CASQLGLAGTLTDTQYF TRBD2 TRBV5-1 17 - TRBJ2-3
TGTGCCAGCAGCTTAGGAAATAGCGGGGACCCCTACGAGCAGTACTTC CASSLGNSGDPYEQYF TRBD2 TRBV7-9 16 - TRBJ2-7
TGTGCCAGCAACTTACAGGCAGGAGAGATCTCCTACGAGCAGTACTTC CASNLQAGEISYEQYF - TRBV28 16 - TRBJ2-7
TGTGCCAGTAGTCCCTGGACAGGGGGCACTGAAGCTTTCTTT CASSPWTGGTEAFF TRBD1 TRBV19 14 few TRBJ1-1
TGTGCCAGCAGCTGGGACTTCTACGAGCAGTACTTC CASSWDFYEQYF - TRBV7-9 12 - TRBJ2-7
TGTGCCAGCAACCTTGAGTACATCTCCTACAATGAGCAGTTCTTC CASNLEYISYNEQFF - TRBV2 15 - TRBJ2-1
TGTGCCAGCAGTTTAGCGGCGGGGGACCCCACAGATACGCAGTATTTT CASSLAAGDPTDTQYF TRBD2 TRBV28 16 - TRBJ2-3
TGTGCCAGCAGCACAACACTTCAGCGGGAGGGCCACAATGAGCAGTTCTTC CASSTTLQREGHNEQFF - TRBV21-1 17 - TRBJ2-1
TGTGCCAGCAGTGCCTCCTACGAGCAGTACTTC CASSASYEQYF - TRBV25-1 11 few TRBJ2-7
TGTGCCAGCAGCTCGAGAGCGGGAGACGATACAGATACGCAGTATTTT CASSSRAGDDTDTQYF TRBD2 TRBV7-2 16 - TRBJ2-3
TGTGCCAGCAGCTTTCGAGGGGCCTACAATGAGCAGTTCTTC CASSFRGAYNEQFF - TRBV7-2 14 - TRBJ2-1
TGTGCCATCAGTGTTGGGGCGGACTATGGCTACACCTTC CAISVGADYGYTF - TRBV10-3 13 - TRBJ1-2
TGCGCCAGCAGTGAGATGTGGGGAGAGACCCAGTACTTC CASSEMWGETQYF - TRBV10-1 13 - TRBJ2-5
TGTGCCAGCAGCTACTTAAGGGACAGCAGTTCACCCCTCCACTTT CASSYLRDSSSPLHF TRBD1 TRBV7-6 15 - TRBJ1-6
TGCGCCAGCAGCCTGACGGTCCCCTACGAGCAGTACTTC CASSLTVPYEQYF - TRBV5-1 13 - TRBJ2-7
TGCGCCAGCAGCCATCGGGACAGTAGAAACTATGGCTACACCTTC CASSHRDSRNYGYTF TRBD1 TRBV4-3 15 - TRBJ1-2
TGTGCCAGCTCTAGGACTAGCGGGGGCCTAATCGGTTACGAGCAGTACTTC CASSRTSGGLIGYEQYF TRBD2 TRBV2 17 - TRBJ2-7
TGTGCCAGCAGCTTAAAGGGCAGCTCCTACGAGCAGTACTTC CASSLKGSSYEQYF - TRBV13 14 - TRBJ2-7
TGTGCCATCAGTGAGGGATTTACTAGGGCAGAGACCCAGTACTTC CAISEGFTRAETQYF - TRBV10-3 15 - TRBJ2-5
TGTGCCAGCAGTACCCCTAATTCACCCCTCCACTTT CASSTPNSPLHF - TRBV27 12 once TRBJ1-6
TGTGCCAGCAGTCCCACGACAGGGGGCCGTTATGGCTACACCTTC CASSPTTGGRYGYTF TRBD1 TRBV28 15 - TRBJ1-2
TGCGCCAGCAGCCAGACGACAGGGTCAGCAAACACCATATATTTT CASSQTTGSANTIYF TRBD1 TRBV4-3 15 - TRBJ1-3
TGTGCCAGCAGCTCGCTAGCGGACAGGGTGGGGGCAGATACGCAGTATTTT CASSSLADRVGADTQYF - TRBV7-2 17 - TRBJ2-3
TGTGCCAGCAGTGTCGGTAGCTCCTACGAGCAGTACTTC CASSVGSSYEQYF - TRBV25-1 13 - TRBJ2-7
TGTGCCAGCAGTAGACTGGTCTACGAGCAGTACTTC CASSRLVYEQYF - TRBV2 12 - TRBJ2-7